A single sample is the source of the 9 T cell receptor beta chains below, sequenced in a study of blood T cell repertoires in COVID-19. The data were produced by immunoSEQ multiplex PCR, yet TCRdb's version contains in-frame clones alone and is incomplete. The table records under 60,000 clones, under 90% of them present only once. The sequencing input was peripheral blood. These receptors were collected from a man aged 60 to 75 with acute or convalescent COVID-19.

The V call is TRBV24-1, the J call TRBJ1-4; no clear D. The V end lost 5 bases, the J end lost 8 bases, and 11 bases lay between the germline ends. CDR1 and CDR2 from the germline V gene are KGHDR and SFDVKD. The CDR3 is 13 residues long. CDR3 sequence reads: CATSGAAGEKLFF. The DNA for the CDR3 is TGTGCCACCAGTGGGGCAGCGGGAGAAAAACTGTTTTTT.

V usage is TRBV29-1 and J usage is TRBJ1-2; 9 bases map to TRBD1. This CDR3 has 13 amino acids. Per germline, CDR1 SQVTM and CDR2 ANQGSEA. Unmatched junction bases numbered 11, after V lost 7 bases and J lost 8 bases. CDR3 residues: CSGSGQGEEGYTF. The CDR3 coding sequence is TGCAGCGGATCGGGACAGGGAGAAGAGGGCTACACCTTC.

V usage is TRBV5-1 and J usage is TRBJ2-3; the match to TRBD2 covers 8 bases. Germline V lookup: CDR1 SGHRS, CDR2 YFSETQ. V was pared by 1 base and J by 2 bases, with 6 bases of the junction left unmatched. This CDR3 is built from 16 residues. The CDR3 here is CASSLFKRGTTDTQYF. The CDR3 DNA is TGCGCCAGCAGCTTGTTTAAGCGGGGGACCACAGATACGCAGTATTTT.

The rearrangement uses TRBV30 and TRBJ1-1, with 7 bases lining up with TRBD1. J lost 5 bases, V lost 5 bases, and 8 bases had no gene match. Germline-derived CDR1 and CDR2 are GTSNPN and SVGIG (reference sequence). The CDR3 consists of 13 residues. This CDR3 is CAWGRGLGTEAFF. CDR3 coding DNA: TGTGCCTGGGGAAGGGGGCTAGGGACTGAAGCTTTCTTT. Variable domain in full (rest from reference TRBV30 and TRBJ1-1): SQTIHQWPATLVQPVGSPLSLECTVEGTSNPNLYWYRQAAGRGLQLLFYSVGIGQISSEVPQNLSASRPQDRQFILSSKKLLLSDSGFYLCAWGRGLGTEAFFGQGTRLTVV.

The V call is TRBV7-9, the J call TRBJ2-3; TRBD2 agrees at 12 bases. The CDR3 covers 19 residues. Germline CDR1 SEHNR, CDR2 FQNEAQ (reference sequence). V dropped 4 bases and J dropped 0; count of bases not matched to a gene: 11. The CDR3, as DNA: TGTGCCAGCAGCTCAACCCTTGTCGGACTAGCGGGAAGCACAGATACGCAGTATTTT. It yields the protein CASSSTLVGLAGSTDTQYF. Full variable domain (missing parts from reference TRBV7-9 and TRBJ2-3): DTGVSQNPRHKITKRGQNVTFRCDPISEHNRLYWYRQTLGQGPEFLTYFQNEAQLEKSRLLSDRFSAERPKGSFSTLEIQRTEQGDSAMYLCASSSTLVGLAGSTDTQYFGPGTRLTVL.

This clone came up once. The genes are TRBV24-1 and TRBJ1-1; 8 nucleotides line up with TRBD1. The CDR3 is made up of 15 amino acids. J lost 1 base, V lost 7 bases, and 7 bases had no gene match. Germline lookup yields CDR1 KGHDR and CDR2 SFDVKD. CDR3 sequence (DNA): TGTGCCACCAGATCTGCAGGGGGCACGAACACTGAAGCTTTCTTT. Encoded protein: CATRSAGGTNTEAFF.

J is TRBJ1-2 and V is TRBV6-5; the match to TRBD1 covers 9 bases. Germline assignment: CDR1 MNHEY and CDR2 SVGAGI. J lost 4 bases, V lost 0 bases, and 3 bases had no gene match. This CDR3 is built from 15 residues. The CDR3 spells CASSYSGQGSYGYTF. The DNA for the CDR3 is TGTGCCAGCAGTTACTCGGGACAGGGAAGCTATGGCTACACCTTC.

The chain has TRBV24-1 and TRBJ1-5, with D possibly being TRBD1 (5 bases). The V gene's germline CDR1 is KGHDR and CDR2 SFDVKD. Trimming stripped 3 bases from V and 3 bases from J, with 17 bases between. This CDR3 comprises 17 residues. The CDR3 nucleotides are TGTGCCACCAGTGATCCCTCGGTAGGGGTCCACAATCAGCCCCAGCATTTT. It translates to CATSDPSVGVHNQPQHF.

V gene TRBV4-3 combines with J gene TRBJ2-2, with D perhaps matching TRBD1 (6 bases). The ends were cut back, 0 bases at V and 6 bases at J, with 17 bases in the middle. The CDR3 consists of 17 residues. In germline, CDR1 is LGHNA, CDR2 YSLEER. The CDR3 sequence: CASSQDPRQGSPGELFF. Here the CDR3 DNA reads TGCGCCAGCAGCCAAGACCCACGCCAGGGGAGCCCCGGGGAGCTGTTTTTT.